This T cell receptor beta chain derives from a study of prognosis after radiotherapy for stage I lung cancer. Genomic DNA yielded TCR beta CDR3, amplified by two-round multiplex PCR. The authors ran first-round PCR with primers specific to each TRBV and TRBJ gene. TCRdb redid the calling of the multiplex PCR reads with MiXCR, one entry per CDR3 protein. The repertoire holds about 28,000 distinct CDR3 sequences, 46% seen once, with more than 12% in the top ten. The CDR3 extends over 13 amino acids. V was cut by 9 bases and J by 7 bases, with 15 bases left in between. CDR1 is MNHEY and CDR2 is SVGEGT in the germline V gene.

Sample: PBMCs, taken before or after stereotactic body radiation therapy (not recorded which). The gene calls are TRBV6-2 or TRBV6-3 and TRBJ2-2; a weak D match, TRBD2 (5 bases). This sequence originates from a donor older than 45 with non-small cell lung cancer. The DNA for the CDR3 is TGTGCCAGAACACCGGGATCGGACGGGGAGCTGTTTTTT. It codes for CARTPGSDGELFF.